The 24 T cell receptor beta chains below all came from one sample that was sequenced in a study of control samples from healthy donors and cancer patients. Sequenced by immunoSEQ multiplex PCR; TCRdb stores in-frame clones only, minus some. The sample consists of 120,000 to 150,000 clones, 75% to 95% of them appearing once. The material sequenced was blood. These receptors were collected from a man between 18 and 35 years old in good health.

The chain joins TRBV25-1 to TRBJ2-1; D gene unclear. CDR3 length equals 18 residues. V shed 1 base and J shed 6 bases, with 22 bases lying between them. CDR1 is MGHDK, CDR2 SYGVNS, per germline. CDR3 sequence reads: CASSEFWEGKYDGNEQFF. CDR3 nucleotide sequence: TGTGCCAGCAGTGAATTCTGGGAAGGGAAATACGACGGCAATGAGCAGTTCTTC.

The chain joins TRBV6-5 to TRBJ1-3; 9 nucleotides align to TRBD1. The V segment lost 6 bases and the J segment 4 bases; nucleotides outside the gene matches: 7. Looked up from germline, CDR1 is MNHEY and CDR2 is SVGAGI. The CDR3 loop spans 15 amino acids. This chain's CDR3 is CASRPGTGSGNTIYF. CDR3 coding DNA: TGTGCCAGCAGACCCGGGACAGGGTCAGGAAACACCATATATTTT.

This clone was detected only a few times. This chain joins TRBV5-1 and TRBJ2-7; tentatively, D is TRBD1 (5 bases). Per germline, CDR1 SGHRS and CDR2 YFSETQ. This CDR3 comprises 15 residues. V was trimmed by 3 bases and J by 3 bases, leaving 16 bases between them. The chain's CDR3 is CASSSPGPDHYEQYF. CDR3 nucleotides: TGCGCCAGCAGCTCCCCAGGGCCAGACCACTACGAGCAGTACTTC.

The chain carries TRBV5-1 and TRBJ1-3, with D possibly TRBD1 on 5 matching bases. Germline V lookup: CDR1 SGHRS, CDR2 YFSETQ. Deletions cut 0 bases from V and 1 base from J, with 11 bases between. The CDR3 is made up of 16 amino acids. Written as DNA, the CDR3 is TGCGCCAGCAGCTTGGGAGGGGTGCCATCTGGAAACACCATATATTTT. This translates into CASSLGGVPSGNTIYF.

The chain has TRBV3-1 (or the pseudogene TRBV3-2) and TRBJ1-1, with D possibly matching TRBD1 (5 bases). This CDR3 contains 13 residues. V shed 1 base and J shed 7 bases, with 10 bases lying between them. Germline V gene data show CDR1 as LGHDT and CDR2 as YNNKEL (reference sequence). Here the CDR3 DNA reads TGTGCCAGCAGCCAAGTAGGGGAAAGTGAAGCTTTCTTT. It is translated as CASSQVGESEAFF.

A single count supports this clone. The chain combines TRBV27 with TRBJ2-7; perhaps TRBD2 as D (6 bases). The CDR3 is 13 residues long. V was clipped by 5 bases and J by 3 bases, with 11 bases between them. Germline values: CDR1 MNHEY, CDR2 SMNVEV (reference sequence). For the CDR3, the DNA is TGTGCCAGCAGTGGGGGACTTCTCTACGAGCAGTACTTC. The encoded protein is CASSGGLLYEQYF.

This chain joins TRBV4-2 and TRBJ2-3, with TRBD1 matching 7 bases. CDR3 length: 15 amino acids. Germline values: CDR1 LGHNA, CDR2 YNFKEQ. The trim removed 0 bases at V and 4 bases at J, leaving 4 bases unmatched. The CDR3 nucleotides read TGTGCCAGCAGCCAAGATAGGGGGCGAGCAGATACGCAGTATTTT. Protein product: CASSQDRGRADTQYF.

V and J are TRBV7-3 and TRBJ1-3, with D tentatively TRBD1 (5 bases). This CDR3 has 15 residues. Germline V gives CDR1 SGHTA, CDR2 FQGTGA. Trimming took 3 bases from V and 0 from J, leaving 9 bases between them. The CDR3 is CASSLSGLSGNTIYF. The CDR3 bases are TGTGCCAGCAGCTTGTCGGGGCTCTCTGGAAACACCATATATTTT.

V and J are TRBV13 and TRBJ2-5; maybe TRBD1 (8 bases). Germline lookup yields CDR1 PRHDT and CDR2 FYEKMQ (reference sequence). V lost 5 bases to trimming and J lost 5 bases, with 18 bases between them. CDR3 length equals 15 residues. In nucleotides, the CDR3 is TGTGCCAGCAGCCACTACAACAGGGGGGGCGAGACCCAGTACTTC. This translates into CASSHYNRGGETQYF.

Of note for this clone: This sample includes further DNA sequences coding for the same CDR3. The chain joins TRBV12-3 or TRBV12-4 to TRBJ1-1; D possibly corresponds to TRBD1 (5 bases). The CDR3 is made up of 13 amino acids. V lost 3 bases to trimming and J lost 4 bases, with 9 bases between them. CDR3 amino acids: CASSFQGGTEAFF. The CDR3 bases are TGTGCCAGCAGTTTCCAGGGTGGCACTGAAGCTTTCTTT.

The V call is TRBV6-6, the J call TRBJ2-1; D ambiguous. Trimming removed 5 bases at V and 5 bases at J, with 10 bases between. CDR3 size: 13 residues. Looked up from germline, CDR1 is MNHNY and CDR2 is SVGAGI (reference sequence). This CDR3 reads CASSPPRNNEQFF. The CDR3 DNA sequence: TGTGCCAGCAGTCCTCCTAGGAACAATGAGCAGTTCTTC.

The chain combines TRBV19 with TRBJ2-7; D may match TRBD1 or TRBD2 (5 bases each). The V end lost 7 bases, the J end lost 3 bases, and 22 bases lay between the germline ends. Germline V gives CDR1 LNHDA, CDR2 SQIVND (reference sequence). This CDR3 has 16 amino acids. The DNA of the CDR3 is TGTGCCAGTACCCCGTTATTAGGGGACGCACTCTACGAGCAGTACTTC. Its translation is CASTPLLGDALYEQYF.

The DNA for the CDR3 is TGTGCCAGCAGCTTGCAACAGGGGTTGGTGGAGCAGTACTTC. Translation: CASSLQQGLVEQYF. V usage is TRBV5-6 and J usage is TRBJ2-7; 7 bases agree with TRBD1. The V and J ends lost 1 base and 7 bases, in that order; junction bases with no gene match: 8. The CDR3 sequence is 14 residues long. Germline values: CDR1 SGHDT, CDR2 YYEEEE.

CDR3 DNA: TGTGCCAGTAGTACTCAGGGACCCCCCGGGATCTATGGCTACACCTTC. This translates into CASSTQGPPGIYGYTF. The chain couples TRBV19 to TRBJ1-2; tentative D call: TRBD1 (5 bases). Germline values: CDR1 LNHDA, CDR2 SQIVND (reference sequence). V dropped 4 bases and J dropped 4 bases, with 19 bases sitting between them. The CDR3 contains 16 residues.

CDR3 DNA: TGTGCCACCAGTGCCAGCGGGGGAAGGTCCTACAATGAGCAGTTCTTC. Translation gives CATSASGGRSYNEQFF. J is TRBJ2-1 and V is TRBV24-1; 8 nucleotides agree with TRBD2. After removal of 5 bases from V and 1 base from J, the junction contained 6 bases not matched to a gene. The CDR3 is 16 residues long. Germline V gene sequence: CDR1 KGHDR, CDR2 SFDVKD.

V is TRBV30 and J is TRBJ2-1; 8 bases fit TRBD1. The CDR3 extends over 15 amino acids. Unmatched junction bases numbered 8, after V lost 2 bases and J lost 5 bases. Germline V gene data show CDR1 as GTSNPN and CDR2 as SVGIG (reference sequence). The CDR3 protein is CAWSPGGQGNNEQFF. CDR3 coding DNA: TGTGCCTGGAGTCCTGGTGGACAGGGTAACAATGAGCAGTTCTTC.

The chain carries TRBV29-1 and TRBJ2-7; D ambiguous. There are 13 residues in the CDR3. V shed 7 bases and J shed 0 bases, with 13 bases lying between them. The germline gives CDR1 SQVTM, CDR2 ANQGSEA. The CDR3 sequence: CSAEASSSYEQYF. CDR3 nucleotides: TGCAGCGCCGAAGCTTCAAGCTCCTACGAGCAGTACTTC.

The V and J genes are TRBV30 and TRBJ2-5; no reliable D call. V was cut by 4 bases and J by 4 bases, with 13 bases left in between. CDR1 is GTSNPN and CDR2 is SVGIG in the germline V gene (reference sequence). This CDR3 region has 13 residues. The CDR3 region has the DNA TGTGCCTGGAATACAGCTCTGGGAGAGACCCAGTACTTC. This translates into CAWNTALGETQYF.

This clone was seen a single time. This chain links TRBV6-6 with TRBJ2-7; D gene unclear. The CDR3 totals 15 residues. CDR1 is MNHNY and CDR2 is SVGAGI in the germline V gene (reference sequence). The V end was cut by 6 bases, the J end by 0 bases, with 15 bases between. CDR3 DNA: TGTGCCAGCAGCTCCGTCAGTTGGTCCTCCTACGAGCAGTACTTC. This encodes CASSSVSWSSYEQYF.

The V gene is TRBV19, the J gene TRBJ2-3; weak D call: TRBD1 (6 bases). CDR1 is LNHDA, CDR2 SQIVND, per germline (reference sequence). CDR3 length: 15 amino acids. V was pared by 5 bases and J by 3 bases, with 15 bases between. In DNA form, the CDR3 reads TGTGCCAGTAGTGGCCCAGGGGAGCTGACAGATACGCAGTATTTT. It specifies CASSGPGELTDTQYF. Filled out from reference TRBV19 and TRBJ2-3, the complete variable domain reads DGGITQSPKYLFRKEGQNVTLSCEQNLNHDAMYWYRQDPGQGLRLIYYSQIVNDFQKGDIAEGYSVSREKKESFPLTVTSAQKNPTAFYLCASSGPGELTDTQYFGPGTRLTVL.

This clone was observed once. The chain is built from TRBV19 and TRBJ1-1; 7 bases map to TRBD1. CDR1 LNHDA and CDR2 SQIVND come from the germline V gene (reference sequence). Unmatched junction bases numbered 14, after V lost 6 bases and J lost 4 bases. This CDR3 spans 16 amino acids. DNA for the CDR3: TGTGCCAGTAGGACAGGGTTTCACTTGGGTAGCACTGAAGCTTTCTTT. Translated, it gives CASRTGFHLGSTEAFF.

The V and J genes are TRBV5-1 and TRBJ2-1; D is undetermined. The CDR3 covers 16 residues. Trimming pared 0 bases from V and 0 bases from J, leaving 10 bases between. Germline V gene data show CDR1 as SGHRS and CDR2 as YFSETQ. The CDR3 DNA reads as TGCGCCAGCAGCTTGGTTAGTCAAAGCTCCTACAATGAGCAGTTCTTC. The encoded protein is CASSLVSQSSYNEQFF.

This chain connects TRBV7-5 to TRBJ2-5; the table's D gene call, TRBD2, was not cross checked with the DNA. TRBV7-5 is tagged as a pseudogene. The CDR3 is 14 residues long. CDR3 protein: CVRSPLAIQETQYF. Written as DNA, the CDR3 is TGTGTCAGAAGCCCCCTAGCGATTCAAGAGACCCAGTACTTC.

The V and J genes are TRBV21-1 and TRBJ1-5. TRBV21-1 counts as a pseudogene. This CDR3 region has 19 residues. The CDR3 bases are TGTGCCAGCAGCAAGGGCGGGGTTATGTCGGGGAGTGTTAGTCAGCCCCAGCATTTT. Translated, it gives CASSKGGVMSGSVSQPQHF.